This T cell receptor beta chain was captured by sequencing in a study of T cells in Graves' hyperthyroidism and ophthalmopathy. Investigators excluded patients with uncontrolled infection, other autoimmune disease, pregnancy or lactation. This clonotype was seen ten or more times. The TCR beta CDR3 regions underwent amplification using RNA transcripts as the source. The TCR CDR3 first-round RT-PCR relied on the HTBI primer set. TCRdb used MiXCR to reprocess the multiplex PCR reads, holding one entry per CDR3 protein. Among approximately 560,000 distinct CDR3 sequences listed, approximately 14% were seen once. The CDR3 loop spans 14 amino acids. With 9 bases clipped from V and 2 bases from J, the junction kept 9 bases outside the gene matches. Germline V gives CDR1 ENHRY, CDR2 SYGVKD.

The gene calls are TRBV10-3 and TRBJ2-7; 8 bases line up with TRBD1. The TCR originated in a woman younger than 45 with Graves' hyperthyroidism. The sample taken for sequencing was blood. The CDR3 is CAISSGTGTYEQYF. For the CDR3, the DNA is TGTGCCATATCTTCCGGGACAGGAACCTACGAGCAGTACTTC.